Below, one T cell receptor (beta chain) is given with its context. This sample is drawn from a study of blood T cell repertoires in COVID-19. Original processing notes: Amplified reference gene primers provided the basis for estimating nucleated cell counts. Repertoires were generated with immunoSEQ multiplex PCR, while TCRdb's copy carries only in-frame clones and drops some. The DNA was the basis for D and trimming; V, J and clone size are from that table. The sample has around 170,000 clones; roughly four fifths are singletons. The V and J ends lost 7 bases and 0 bases respectively, with 15 bases between them. The CDR3 sequence is 15 residues long. Per germline, CDR1 MNHNY and CDR2 SVGAGI (reference sequence). Two consecutive negative NP/OP PCR tests, clearance, or resolved symptoms defined Cohort 3 recovery.

The rearrangement links TRBV6-6 to TRBJ1-1; D is undetermined. Specimen: PBMCs or T cells enriched from blood (not recorded which). The source of this sequence is a man aged 50-60 years who had recovered from COVID-19. This CDR3 reads CASTIEPAMNTEAFF. In nucleotides, the CDR3 is TGTGCCAGCACCATCGAGCCCGCCATGAACACTGAAGCTTTCTTT.